These 30 T cell receptor beta chains share one sample of origin, sequenced in a study of cytomegalovirus exposure and HLA in healthy donors. The PCR contained 60 Vbeta and 13 Jbeta primers. Sequencing was performed with immunoSEQ multiplex PCR; in TCRdb, only in-frame clones are kept and a portion is missing. Counted here are roughly 90,000 clones, under 80% occurring once; the ten biggest clones make up under 25%. The source material was PBMCs. The receptors stem from a man aged 25-40 years in good health and CMV-seropositive.

V and J are TRBV6-1 and TRBJ2-1; 13 nucleotides agree with TRBD2. With 8 bases clipped from V and 9 bases from J, the junction kept 7 bases outside the gene matches. The CDR3 contains 14 residues. Germline V CDR1 and CDR2: MNHNS, SASEGT. The CDR3 loop is CASETSGGAFEQFF. In DNA, the CDR3 is TGTGCCAGCGAAACTAGCGGGGGGGCCTTTGAGCAGTTCTTC.

The chain links TRBV5-1 to TRBJ1-3; D uncertain. Trimming removed 2 bases from V and 4 bases from J, with 13 bases in between. This CDR3 spans 15 amino acids. Per the germline V gene, CDR1 is SGHRS and CDR2 is YFSETQ. In DNA, the CDR3 is TGCGCCAGCAGCTTCGCGGGGATGACCGGAAACACCATATATTTT. Translated: CASSFAGMTGNTIYF.

The chain joins TRBV29-1 to TRBJ2-1; 8 bases are shared with TRBD1. After removal of 6 bases from V and 10 bases from J, the junction contained 5 bases not matched to a gene. The CDR3 has 11 residues. Germline CDR1 reads SQVTM; CDR2 reads ANQGSEA. The CDR3 reads CSVAGGIEQFF. CDR3 coding DNA: TGCAGCGTCGCAGGGGGCATCGAGCAGTTCTTC.

The chain has TRBV6-5 and TRBJ2-7; D is unclear. CDR3 length: 14 amino acids. The V end was cut by 7 bases, the J end by 3 bases, with 16 bases between. Germline lookup yields CDR1 MNHEY and CDR2 SVGAGI. This chain's CDR3 is CASTEGPDFYEQYF. The CDR3 bases are TGTGCCAGCACCGAAGGTCCTGACTTCTACGAGCAGTACTTC.

V and J are TRBV15 and TRBJ1-2; D perhaps matches TRBD1 (6 bases). CDR1 and CDR2 (germline): LNHNV, YYDKDF (reference sequence). V dropped 1 base and J dropped 7 bases, with 19 bases sitting between them. CDR3 length equals 16 residues. The CDR3 reads CATSRANYPRTAGYTF. Here the CDR3 DNA reads TGTGCCACCAGCAGAGCTAATTACCCTAGGACAGCTGGCTACACCTTC.

V gene TRBV9 combines with J gene TRBJ1-1; 8 positions match TRBD1. The CDR3 contains 14 residues. V trimming: 3 bases; J trimming: 4 bases; junction bases outside the gene matches: 5. The germline gives CDR1 SGDLS, CDR2 YYNGEE. The CDR3 here is CASSDLRGPTEAFF. The CDR3 nucleotides are TGTGCCAGCAGCGACCTCAGGGGGCCCACTGAAGCTTTCTTT. Full variable domain (rest looked up from reference TRBV9 and TRBJ1-1): DSGVTQTPKHLITATGQRVTLRCSPRSGDLSVYWYQQSLDQGLQFLIQYYNGEERAKGNILERFSAQQFPDLHSELNLSSLELGDSALYFCASSDLRGPTEAFFGQGTRLTVV.

V gene TRBV14 combines with J gene TRBJ1-4; 7 bases are shared with TRBD1. The CDR3 consists of 18 residues. V lost 4 bases and J lost 7; bases outside the gene matches: 18. Germline values: CDR1 SGHDN, CDR2 FVKESK. Written as DNA, the CDR3 is TGTGCCAGCAGCCTTCGGTACCTAGGGACAGCTAAGGGTGAAAAACTGTTTTTT. Translated: CASSLRYLGTAKGEKLFF.

The chain employs TRBV19 and TRBJ1-1, with TRBD1 identical over 7 bases. Unmatched junction bases numbered 17, after V lost 7 bases and J lost 6 bases. The CDR3 contains 16 residues. Looked up from germline, CDR1 is LNHDA and CDR2 is SQIVND (reference sequence). CDR3 amino acids: CASTPEGQTGTAEAFF. The CDR3, as DNA: TGTGCCAGTACCCCTGAGGGCCAGACTGGGACAGCTGAAGCTTTCTTT.

The chain recombines TRBV5-1 with TRBJ2-5, with D uncertain. The CDR3 has 15 residues. Deletions cut 2 bases from V and 0 bases from J, with 11 bases between. CDR1 SGHRS and CDR2 YFSETQ come from the germline V gene. CDR3 in DNA: TGCGCCAGCAGCTTCCGGCAGGTACACCAAGAGACCCAGTACTTC. Translated, it gives CASSFRQVHQETQYF.

The chain recombines TRBV29-1 with TRBJ2-7; D unclear. Germline V gives CDR1 SQVTM, CDR2 ANQGSEA. The CDR3 totals 11 residues. Trimming removed 0 bases from V and 9 bases from J, with 9 bases in between. The CDR3 spells CSVEDLRVQYF. For the CDR3, the DNA is TGCAGCGTTGAAGATCTAAGAGTGCAGTACTTC.

The CDR3 DNA is TGTGCCAGCAGCCCCAGGCAGAGCTCCTACAATGAGCAGTTCTTC. The encoded protein is CASSPRQSSYNEQFF. The chain recombines TRBV27 with TRBJ2-1, with D unresolved. Trimming stripped 6 bases from V and 0 bases from J, with 12 bases between. The germline CDR1 and CDR2 sequences are MNHEY and SMNVEV (reference sequence). There are 15 residues in the CDR3.

The gene calls are TRBV13 and TRBJ1-1; 9 nucleotides align to TRBD1. The CDR3 totals 14 residues. Germline V lookup: CDR1 PRHDT, CDR2 FYEKMQ (reference sequence). V lost 5 bases to trimming and J lost 6 bases; unmatched junction nucleotides: 7. The CDR3: CASSPRQGGAEAFF. The DNA of the CDR3 is TGTGCCAGCAGCCCCAGACAGGGGGGCGCTGAAGCTTTCTTT.

CDR3 bases: TGTGCCACCCGCCGGGACAGGGGAGGAGCAGATACGCAGTATTTT. Protein: CATRRDRGGADTQYF. The chain employs TRBV6-4 and TRBJ2-3; 10 positions agree with TRBD1. The CDR3 runs to 15 residues. V trimming: 10 bases; J trimming: 4 bases; junction bases outside the gene matches: 11. Germline lookup yields CDR1 MRHNA and CDR2 SNTAGT.

In the case of this clone: The same CDR3 also results from other DNA sequences found in this sample. V gene TRBV29-1 combines with J gene TRBJ2-1; TRBD2 aligns across 8 bases. Trimming took 6 bases from V and 7 from J; bases not matched to a gene: 8. Germline V gene sequence: CDR1 SQVTM, CDR2 ANQGSEA. The CDR3 length is 13 residues. This chain's CDR3 is CSVTLSGSNEQFF. CDR3 nucleotide sequence: TGCAGCGTAACACTGAGCGGGAGTAATGAGCAGTTCTTC.

The chain is built from TRBV5-1 and TRBJ2-3; TRBD2 matches 10 bases. This CDR3 has 17 residues. Per germline, CDR1 SGHRS and CDR2 YFSETQ. J lost 0 bases, V lost 0 bases, and 4 bases had no gene match. The CDR3, as DNA: TGCGCCAGCAGCTTGGGGCTAGCGGGGGTGAGCACAGATACGCAGTATTTT. Its protein product is CASSLGLAGVSTDTQYF.

This clone was seen a handful of times. The genes are TRBV4-2 and TRBJ2-1; the match to TRBD2 covers 12 bases. Germline V gene lookup returns CDR1 LGHNA and CDR2 YNFKEQ. Trimming took 4 bases from V and 7 from J; bases not matched to a gene: 5. The CDR3 has 15 amino acids. The CDR3 region has the DNA TGTGCCAGCAGCCCTCTAGCGGGAGGGGCAAATGAGCAGTTCTTC. Residues: CASSPLAGGANEQFF.

The V gene is TRBV7-2, the J gene TRBJ2-1, with 8 bases fitting TRBD2. The CDR3 contains 15 residues. V shed 5 bases, J shed 0 bases, and the junction held 3 bases outside the gene matches. The germline gives CDR1 SGHTA, CDR2 FQGNSA. The CDR3 loop reads CASSTTSASYNEQFF. Here the CDR3 DNA reads TGTGCCAGCAGCACGACTAGCGCCTCCTACAATGAGCAGTTCTTC.

The chain couples TRBV7-3 to TRBJ1-1; possibly TRBD1 for D (5 bases). Germline V gives CDR1 SGHTA, CDR2 FQGTGA. CDR3 length equals 13 residues. Trimming took off 2 bases at V and 4 bases at J, with 8 bases between the two ends. CDR3 protein: CASSLGGGTEAFF. The CDR3 region has the DNA TGTGCCAGCAGCTTAGGCGGGGGCACTGAAGCTTTCTTT. Variable domain in full (rest from reference TRBV7-3 and TRBJ1-1): GAGVSQTPSNKVTEKGKYVELRCDPISGHTALYWYRQSLGQGPEFLIYFQGTGAADDSGLPNDRFFAVRPEGSVSTLKIQRTERGDSAVYLCASSLGGGTEAFFGQGTRLTVV.

The chain recombines TRBV7-2 with TRBJ2-7; 8 bases are a match to TRBD1. The CDR3 has 14 amino acids. CDR1 is SGHTA and CDR2 is FQGNSA in the germline V gene. Germline trimming cut 4 bases from V and 3 bases from J; bases unmatched to any gene: 5. The CDR3 DNA sequence: TGTGCCAGCAGCTCCTGGACAGGGAGCTACGAGCAGTACTTC. The encoded protein is CASSSWTGSYEQYF.

This clone has only a few counts. The chain has TRBV7-2 and TRBJ2-3, with 11 bases lining up with TRBD2. The CDR3 has 16 residues. CDR1 and CDR2 (germline): SGHTA, FQGNSA. Trimming at V came to 5 bases and at J to 6 bases, leaving 10 bases not matched to a gene. The CDR3 DNA reads as TGTGCCAGCAGCCCCCCGACTAGCGGGATACGGGATACGCAGTATTTT. Translation: CASSPPTSGIRDTQYF.

The count of this clone is one. CDR3 nucleotide sequence: TGTGCCAGCAGTTTCCCCATGTCCAATCAGCCCCAGCATTTT. Protein sequence: CASSFPMSNQPQHF. The rearrangement links TRBV28 to TRBJ1-5; no firm D call. The CDR3 is 14 amino acids. CDR1 is MDHEN and CDR2 is SYDVKM in the germline V gene. The V end lost 3 bases, the J end lost 3 bases, and 9 bases lay between the germline ends.

The chain recombines TRBV5-6 with TRBJ2-2, with D perhaps TRBD1 (6 bases). The CDR3 is made up of 15 amino acids. V lost 4 bases to trimming and J lost 5 bases, with 15 bases between them. Germline loops: CDR1 SGHDT, CDR2 YYEEEE. This chain's CDR3 is CASSPPGTRTGELFF. The DNA for the CDR3 is TGTGCCAGCAGCCCACCCGGGACACGAACCGGGGAGCTGTTTTTT.

The chain links TRBV25-1 to TRBJ1-2, with 7 bases identical to TRBD1. This CDR3 spans 14 amino acids. CDR1 is MGHDK and CDR2 is SYGVNS in the germline V gene. V was clipped by 4 bases and J by 3 bases; unmatched bases: 5. The DNA for the CDR3 is TGTGCCAGCAGTGGCACAACAGGGGACTATGGCTACACCTTC. It yields the protein CASSGTTGDYGYTF.

The genes are TRBV10-1 and TRBJ2-1; D is perhaps TRBD2 (7 bases). This CDR3 comprises 15 residues. Germline-derived CDR1 and CDR2 are WNHNN and SYGVQD (reference sequence). Trimming removed 3 bases from V and 6 bases from J, with 15 bases in between. The CDR3: CASSEGGARINEQFF. As DNA, the CDR3 is TGCGCCAGCAGTGAAGGGGGGGCGAGAATCAATGAGCAGTTCTTC.

V and J are TRBV10-3 and TRBJ2-3; 8 bases agree with TRBD1. Germline V gene lookup returns CDR1 ENHRY and CDR2 SYGVKD. V shed 6 bases and J 4 bases; nucleotides not matched to a gene: 3. The CDR3 contains 13 residues. This CDR3 reads CAIRQGEADTQYF. The CDR3 region has the DNA TGTGCCATCAGACAGGGGGAGGCAGATACGCAGTATTTT.

This clone has a handful of counts. The CDR3 bases are TGTGCCAGCAGACCTTCGGGGTCGGCCACTGAAGCTTTCTTT. Protein: CASRPSGSATEAFF. This chain joins TRBV7-9 and TRBJ1-1, with unresolved D. V was shortened by 6 bases and J by 4 bases, with 15 bases between the two germline ends. The CDR3 loop spans 14 amino acids. Germline V gene sequence: CDR1 SEHNR, CDR2 FQNEAQ (reference sequence).

The chain has TRBV5-1 and TRBJ2-1, with D maybe TRBD2 (5 bases). The germline gives CDR1 SGHRS, CDR2 YFSETQ. The CDR3 is made up of 15 amino acids. The V end lost 0 bases, the J end lost 8 bases, and 15 bases lay between the germline ends. The CDR3 loop reads CASSLAPGGVDEQFF. The CDR3 bases are TGCGCCAGCAGCTTGGCCCCCGGAGGAGTTGATGAGCAGTTCTTC.

This chain joins TRBV7-2 and TRBJ2-7, with a possible D match to TRBD2 (6 bases). Germline loops: CDR1 SGHTA, CDR2 FQGNSA. The CDR3 runs to 14 residues. V was trimmed by 1 base and J by 6 bases, leaving 13 bases between them. This chain's CDR3 is CASSLVGLAPEQYF. The CDR3 DNA reads TGTGCCAGCAGCTTAGTAGGTCTAGCGCCCGAGCAGTACTTC.

The CDR3 region is CASSESVQDREQFF. The CDR3 region has the DNA TGCGCCAGCAGTGAGTCGGTACAGGATCGCGAGCAGTTCTTC. The J gene is TRBJ2-1, the V gene TRBV10-1; a possible D gene is TRBD1 (5 bases). The germline gives CDR1 WNHNN, CDR2 SYGVQD (reference sequence). Trimming took off 0 bases at V and 10 bases at J, with 13 bases between the two ends. The CDR3 has 14 residues.

The chain employs TRBV2 and TRBJ1-2; D unresolved. Germline V gene data show CDR1 as SNHLY and CDR2 as FYNNEI. Between the trimmed V and J ends, which lost 6 bases and 8 bases, there was a span of 16 bases. The CDR3 runs 13 residues. The CDR3 region is CASREGIVSGYTF. CDR3 nucleotides: TGTGCCAGCAGAGAGGGTATAGTGTCGGGCTACACCTTC.